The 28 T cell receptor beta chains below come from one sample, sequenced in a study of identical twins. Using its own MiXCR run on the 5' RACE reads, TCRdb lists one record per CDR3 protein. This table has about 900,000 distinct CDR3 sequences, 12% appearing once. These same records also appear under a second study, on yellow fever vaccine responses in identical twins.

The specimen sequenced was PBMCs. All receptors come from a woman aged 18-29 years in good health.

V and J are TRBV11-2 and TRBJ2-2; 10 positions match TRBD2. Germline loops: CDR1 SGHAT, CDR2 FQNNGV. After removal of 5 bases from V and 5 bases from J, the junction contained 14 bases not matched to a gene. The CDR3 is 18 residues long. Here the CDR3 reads CASSPPSGSFERTGELFF. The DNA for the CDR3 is TGTGCCAGCAGCCCCCCTAGCGGGAGTTTCGAGAGGACCGGGGAGCTGTTTTTT.

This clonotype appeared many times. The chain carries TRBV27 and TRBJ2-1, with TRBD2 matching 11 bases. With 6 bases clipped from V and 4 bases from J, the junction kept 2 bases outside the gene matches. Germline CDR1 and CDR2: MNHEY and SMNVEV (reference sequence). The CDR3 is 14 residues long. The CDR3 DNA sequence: TGTGCCAGCAGATGGACTAGCGGGTACAATGAGCAGTTCTTC. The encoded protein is CASRWTSGYNEQFF.

Written as DNA, the CDR3 is TGTGCCACCAGTGACCCCAGGAAGGGTCGCTATGGCTACACCTTC. Its protein is CATSDPRKGRYGYTF. The chain links TRBV24-1 to TRBJ1-2; D gene unclear. The V and J ends lost 4 bases and 4 bases respectively, with 15 bases between them. Germline assignment: CDR1 KGHDR and CDR2 SFDVKD. The length of the CDR3 is 15 residues.

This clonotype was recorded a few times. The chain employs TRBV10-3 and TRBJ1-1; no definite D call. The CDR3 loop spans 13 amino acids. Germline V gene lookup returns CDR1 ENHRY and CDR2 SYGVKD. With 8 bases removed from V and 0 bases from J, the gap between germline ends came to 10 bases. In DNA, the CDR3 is TGTGCCATCGAGAAAGGGATGAACACTGAAGCTTTCTTT. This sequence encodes CAIEKGMNTEAFF.

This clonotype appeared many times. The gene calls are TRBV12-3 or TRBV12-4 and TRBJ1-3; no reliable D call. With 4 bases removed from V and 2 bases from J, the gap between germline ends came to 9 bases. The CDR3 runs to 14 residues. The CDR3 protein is CASSSSLAGNTIYF. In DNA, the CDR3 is TGTGCCAGCAGTTCCTCCCTAGCTGGAAACACCATATATTTT.

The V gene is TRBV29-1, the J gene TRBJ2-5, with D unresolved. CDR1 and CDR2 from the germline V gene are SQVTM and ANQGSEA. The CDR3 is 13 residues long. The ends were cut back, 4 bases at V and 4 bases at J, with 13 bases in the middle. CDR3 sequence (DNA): TGCAGCGTTGGGCAGAACCAGCGAGAGACCCAGTACTTC. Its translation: CSVGQNQRETQYF.

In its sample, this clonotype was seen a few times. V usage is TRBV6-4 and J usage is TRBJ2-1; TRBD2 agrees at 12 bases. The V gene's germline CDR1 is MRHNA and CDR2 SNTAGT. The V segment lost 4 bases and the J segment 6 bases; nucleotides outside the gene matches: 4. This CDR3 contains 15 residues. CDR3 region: CASSAGLAGSNEQFF. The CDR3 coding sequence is TGTGCCAGCAGTGCCGGACTAGCGGGGTCCAATGAGCAGTTCTTC.

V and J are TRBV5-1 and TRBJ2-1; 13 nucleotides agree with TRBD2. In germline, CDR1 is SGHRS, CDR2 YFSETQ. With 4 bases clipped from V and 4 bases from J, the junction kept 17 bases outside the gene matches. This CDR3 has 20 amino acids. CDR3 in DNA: TGCGCCAGCAGCGCCGGATTTCGGACTAGCGGGGGCGTCCCTTACAATGAGCAGTTCTTC. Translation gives CASSAGFRTSGGVPYNEQFF.

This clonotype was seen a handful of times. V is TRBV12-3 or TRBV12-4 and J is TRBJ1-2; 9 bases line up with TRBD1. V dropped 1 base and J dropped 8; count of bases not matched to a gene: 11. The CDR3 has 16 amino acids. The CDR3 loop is CASSLGRDRVLQGYTF. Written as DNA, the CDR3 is TGTGCCAGCAGTTTAGGCCGGGACAGGGTTTTGCAAGGCTACACCTTC.

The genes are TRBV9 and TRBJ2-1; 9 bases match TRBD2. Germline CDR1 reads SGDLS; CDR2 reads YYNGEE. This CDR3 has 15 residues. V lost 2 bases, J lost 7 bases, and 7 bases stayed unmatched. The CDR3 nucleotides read TGTGCCAGCAGCGTCGAATTGCGGGAGGGAAATGAGCAGTTCTTC. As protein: CASSVELREGNEQFF.

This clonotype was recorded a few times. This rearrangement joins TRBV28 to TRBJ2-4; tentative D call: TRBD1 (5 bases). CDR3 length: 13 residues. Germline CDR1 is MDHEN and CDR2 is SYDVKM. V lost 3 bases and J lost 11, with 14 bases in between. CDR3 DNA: TGTGCCAGCAGTTTCAACGGACAAGAGGTTCAGTACTTC. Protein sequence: CASSFNGQEVQYF.

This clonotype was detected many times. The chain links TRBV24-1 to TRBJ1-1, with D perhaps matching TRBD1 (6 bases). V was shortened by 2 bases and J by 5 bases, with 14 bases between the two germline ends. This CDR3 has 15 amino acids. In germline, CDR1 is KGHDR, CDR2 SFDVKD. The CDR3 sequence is CATSDSGTGRTEAFF. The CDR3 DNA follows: TGTGCCACCAGTGATTCGGGCACAGGGAGGACTGAAGCTTTCTTT.

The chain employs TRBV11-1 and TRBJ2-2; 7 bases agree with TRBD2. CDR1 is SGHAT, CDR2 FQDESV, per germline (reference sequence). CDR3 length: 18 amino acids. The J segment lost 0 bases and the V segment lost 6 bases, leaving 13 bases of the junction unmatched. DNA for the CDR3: TGTGCCAGCAGTCCACCACTCGGCGGGGGAGCGAACACCGGGGAGCTGTTTTTT. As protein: CASSPPLGGGANTGELFF. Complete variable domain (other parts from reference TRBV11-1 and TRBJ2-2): EAEVAQSPRYKITEKSQAVAFWCDPISGHATLYWYRQILGQGPELLVQFQDESVVDDSQLPKDRFSAERLKGVDSTLKIQPAELGDSAMYLCASSPPLGGGANTGELFFGEGSRLTVL.

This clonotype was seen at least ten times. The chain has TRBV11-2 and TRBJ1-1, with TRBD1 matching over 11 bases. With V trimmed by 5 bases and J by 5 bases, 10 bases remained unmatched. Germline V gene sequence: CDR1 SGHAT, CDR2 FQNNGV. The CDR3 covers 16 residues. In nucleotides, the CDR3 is TGTGCCAGCAGCCCGGATGGGACAGGGGGGCGGACTGAAGCTTTCTTT. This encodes CASSPDGTGGRTEAFF.

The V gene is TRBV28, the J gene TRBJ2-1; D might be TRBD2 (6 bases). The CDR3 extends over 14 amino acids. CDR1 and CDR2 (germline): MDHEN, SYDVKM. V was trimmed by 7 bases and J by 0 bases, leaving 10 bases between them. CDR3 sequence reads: CASNGGVSYNEQFF. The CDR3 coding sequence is TGTGCCAGCAACGGAGGGGTCTCCTACAATGAGCAGTTCTTC.

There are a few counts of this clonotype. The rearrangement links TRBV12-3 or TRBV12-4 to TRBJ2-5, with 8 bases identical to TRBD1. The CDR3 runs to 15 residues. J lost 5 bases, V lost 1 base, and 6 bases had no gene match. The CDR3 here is CASSLGPGGGETQYF. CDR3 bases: TGTGCCAGCAGTTTAGGGCCAGGGGGCGGTGAGACCCAGTACTTC.

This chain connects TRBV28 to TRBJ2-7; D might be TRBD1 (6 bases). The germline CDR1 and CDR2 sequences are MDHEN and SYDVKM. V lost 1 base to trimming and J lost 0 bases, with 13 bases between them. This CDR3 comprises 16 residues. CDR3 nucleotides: TGTGCCAGCAGTTTATCAGGGGCCTACATCTCCTACGAGCAGTACTTC. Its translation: CASSLSGAYISYEQYF. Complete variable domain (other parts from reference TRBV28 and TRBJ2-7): DVKVTQSSRYLVKRTGEKVFLECVQDMDHENMFWYRQDPGLGLRLIYFSYDVKMKEKGDIPEGYSVSREKKERFSLILESASTNQTSMYLCASSLSGAYISYEQYFGPGTRLTVT.

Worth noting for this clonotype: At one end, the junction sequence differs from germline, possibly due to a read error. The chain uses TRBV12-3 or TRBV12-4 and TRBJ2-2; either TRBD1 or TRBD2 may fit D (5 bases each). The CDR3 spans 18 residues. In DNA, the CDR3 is TGTGCCAGCTGTTTAGCGTTAGCCCCAGGGCTGAGCACCGGGGAGCTGTTTTTT. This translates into CASCLALAPGLSTGELFF.

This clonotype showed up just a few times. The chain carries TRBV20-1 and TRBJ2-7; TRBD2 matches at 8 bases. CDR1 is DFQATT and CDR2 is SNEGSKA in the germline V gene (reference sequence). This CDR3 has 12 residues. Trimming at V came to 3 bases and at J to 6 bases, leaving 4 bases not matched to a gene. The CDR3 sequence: CSASGTSFEQYF. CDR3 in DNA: TGCAGTGCTAGCGGGACTAGTTTCGAGCAGTACTTC.

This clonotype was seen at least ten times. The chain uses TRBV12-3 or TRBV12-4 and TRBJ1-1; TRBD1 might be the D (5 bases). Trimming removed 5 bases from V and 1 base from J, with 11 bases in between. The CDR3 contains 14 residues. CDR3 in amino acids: CASSPRQTNTEAFF. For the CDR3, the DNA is TGTGCCAGCAGTCCCCGACAGACGAACACTGAAGCTTTCTTT.

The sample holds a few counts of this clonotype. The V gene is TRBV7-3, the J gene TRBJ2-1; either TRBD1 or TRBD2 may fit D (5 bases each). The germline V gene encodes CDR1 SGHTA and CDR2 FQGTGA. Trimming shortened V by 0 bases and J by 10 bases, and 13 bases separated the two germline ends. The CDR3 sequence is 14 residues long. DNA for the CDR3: TGTGCCAGCAGCTTAACGGGACGTCTCGGGGAGCAGTTCTTC. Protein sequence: CASSLTGRLGEQFF.

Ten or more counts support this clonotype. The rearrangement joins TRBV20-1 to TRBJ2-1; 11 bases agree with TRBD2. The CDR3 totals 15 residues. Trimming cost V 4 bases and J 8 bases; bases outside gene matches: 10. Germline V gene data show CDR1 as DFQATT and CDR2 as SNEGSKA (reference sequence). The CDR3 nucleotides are TGCAGTGCTATAGATAGCGGGGGGGCCCCCTATGAGCAGTTCTTC. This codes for CSAIDSGGAPYEQFF.

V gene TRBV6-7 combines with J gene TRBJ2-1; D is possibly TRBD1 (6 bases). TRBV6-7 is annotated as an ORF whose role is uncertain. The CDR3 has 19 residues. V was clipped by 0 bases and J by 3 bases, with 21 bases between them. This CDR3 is CASSYSSGNRAPHYNEQFF. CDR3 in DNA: TGTGCCAGCAGTTACTCGAGTGGAAACAGGGCCCCCCACTACAATGAGCAGTTCTTC.

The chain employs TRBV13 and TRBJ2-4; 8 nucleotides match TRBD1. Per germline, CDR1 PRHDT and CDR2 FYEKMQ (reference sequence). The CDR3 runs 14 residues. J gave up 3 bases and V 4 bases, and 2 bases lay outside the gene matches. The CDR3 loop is CASSSGQGKNIQYF. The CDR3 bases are TGTGCCAGCAGCTCAGGACAGGGCAAAAACATTCAGTACTTC.

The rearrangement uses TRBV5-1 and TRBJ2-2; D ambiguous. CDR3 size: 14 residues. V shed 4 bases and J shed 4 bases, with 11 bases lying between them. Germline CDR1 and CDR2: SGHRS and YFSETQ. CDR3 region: CASSLETSTGELFF. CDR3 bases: TGCGCCAGCAGCCTTGAGACAAGCACCGGGGAGCTGTTTTTT.

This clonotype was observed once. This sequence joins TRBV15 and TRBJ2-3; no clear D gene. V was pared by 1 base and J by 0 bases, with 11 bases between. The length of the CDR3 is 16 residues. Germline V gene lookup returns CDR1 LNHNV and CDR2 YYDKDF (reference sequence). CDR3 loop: CATSRGVSSSTDTQYF. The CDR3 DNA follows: TGTGCCACCAGCAGAGGGGTTAGCAGTAGCACAGATACGCAGTATTTT.

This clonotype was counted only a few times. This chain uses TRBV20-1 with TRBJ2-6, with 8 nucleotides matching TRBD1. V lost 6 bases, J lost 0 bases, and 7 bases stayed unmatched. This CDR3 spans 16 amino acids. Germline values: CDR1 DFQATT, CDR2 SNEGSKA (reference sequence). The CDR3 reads CSAPTGGTSGANVLTF. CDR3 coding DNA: TGCAGTGCCCCAACAGGGGGGACCTCTGGGGCCAACGTCCTGACTTTC.

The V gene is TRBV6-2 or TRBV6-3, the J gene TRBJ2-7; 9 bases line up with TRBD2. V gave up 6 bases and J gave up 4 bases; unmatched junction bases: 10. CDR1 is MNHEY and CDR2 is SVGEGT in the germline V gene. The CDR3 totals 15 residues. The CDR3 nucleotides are TGTGCCAGCAGATTACTCGCGGGAGGGGGGTACGAGCAGTACTTC. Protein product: CASRLLAGGGYEQYF.